This T cell receptor (beta chain) comes out of a study of cytomegalovirus exposure and HLA in healthy donors. Researchers ran the PCR with 60 Vbeta and 13 Jbeta primers. The data were produced by immunoSEQ multiplex PCR, yet TCRdb's version contains in-frame clones alone and is incomplete. The repertoire holds under 150,000 clones, with around 73% as singletons. While unrecorded immune exposures were likely, the donors were nominally healthy when sampled. As to this clone: The target antigen is unknown.

The CDR3 consists of 14 residues. V was pared by 6 bases and J by 7 bases, with 9 bases of the junction left unmatched. Germline values: CDR1 MNHEY, CDR2 SVGAGI. Study results and limitations: Common viral pathogens seemed to be connected with several of the most significant clusters, according to a later analysis.

Sequencing input: PBMCs. The gene calls are TRBV6-5 and TRBJ2-5, with TRBD1 matching 9 bases. This sequence was found in a woman in her twenties or thirties in good health and CMV-seropositive. This CDR3 is CASSRGQGVVTQYF. The CDR3 bases are TGTGCCAGCAGCCGGGGACAGGGTGTGGTGACCCAGTACTTC.